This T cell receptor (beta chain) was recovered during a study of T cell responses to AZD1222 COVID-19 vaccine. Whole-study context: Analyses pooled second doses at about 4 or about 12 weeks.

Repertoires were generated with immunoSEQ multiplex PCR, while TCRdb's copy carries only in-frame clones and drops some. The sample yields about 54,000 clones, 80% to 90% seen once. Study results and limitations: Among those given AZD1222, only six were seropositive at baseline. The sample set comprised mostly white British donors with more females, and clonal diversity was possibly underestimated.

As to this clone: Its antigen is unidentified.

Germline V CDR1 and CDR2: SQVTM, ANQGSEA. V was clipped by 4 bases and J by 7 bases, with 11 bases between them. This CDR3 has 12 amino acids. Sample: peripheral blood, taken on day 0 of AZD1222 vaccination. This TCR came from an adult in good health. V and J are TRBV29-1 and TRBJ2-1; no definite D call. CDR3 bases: TGCAGCGTTGGTGGGCTCGGGAATGAGCAGTTCTTC. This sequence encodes CSVGGLGNEQFF.